This T cell receptor beta chain is drawn from a study of T cell repertoires in cytomegalovirus infection. Looking at the study overall: Through public TCR beta signatures, both CMV infection and matching HLA type were indicated. Study-level findings and limits: CMV carriers having the relevant HLA were flagged by cumulative public TCR beta family frequency.

Comment on this clonotype: Its cognate antigen is unknown.

CDR1 and CDR2 (germline): SEHNR, FQNEAQ (reference sequence). The junction had 7 bases not matched to a gene; V was cut back by 1 base and J by 7 bases. There are 14 residues in the CDR3. MiXCR was run by TCRdb on the reads, yielding one entry per CDR3 protein. Among some 600,000 distinct CDR3 sequences listed, about 24% were seen once. Sequencing used CD8+ T cells from PBMCs. This rearrangement joins TRBV7-9 to TRBJ2-7; 7 bases are shared with TRBD2. The source of this sequence is a human donor in good health (CMV status not recorded). Some clones in this sample may be carry-over from other donors' samples. The CDR3 sequence is CASSLETSVGEQYV. The CDR3 DNA follows: TGTGCCAGCAGCTTAGAAACTAGCGTTGGTGAGCAGTACGTC.